The 30 T cell receptor beta chains presented below share a single source sample, sequenced in a study of blood T cell repertoires in COVID-19. Produced via immunoSEQ multiplex PCR; TCRdb's table is partial and in-frame only. The sample shows over 50,000 clones, around 87% of them seen only once. Sequenced input: peripheral blood. The receptors come from a man between 60 and 75 years old with acute or convalescent COVID-19.

The rearrangement joins TRBV29-1 to TRBJ2-7; no clear D gene. From germline, CDR1 is SQVTM and CDR2 ANQGSEA. The V end was cut by 2 bases, the J end by 5 bases, with 13 bases between. CDR3 size: 13 residues. CDR3 nucleotides: TGCAGCGTTGAATTGCCCAACGAGAACGAGCAGTACTTC. Translated, it gives CSVELPNENEQYF.

The gene calls are TRBV7-3 and TRBJ1-6, with 7 bases that match TRBD1. With 3 bases clipped from V and 8 bases from J, the junction kept 10 bases outside the gene matches. Germline CDR1 is SGHTA and CDR2 is FQGTGA. This CDR3 has 16 amino acids. This chain's CDR3 is CASSLGRDSPHSPLHF. The CDR3 DNA sequence: TGTGCCAGCAGCTTGGGTCGGGACAGTCCACATTCACCCCTCCACTTT.

The chain joins TRBV10-3 to TRBJ2-1; TRBD2 is a possible D gene (6 bases). The V end lost 3 bases, the J end lost 0 bases, and 12 bases lay between the germline ends. In germline, CDR1 is ENHRY, CDR2 SYGVKD. The CDR3 runs to 16 residues. Here the CDR3 reads CAISDSGRSSYNEQFF. In DNA, the CDR3 is TGTGCCATCAGTGACTCCGGGAGAAGCTCCTACAATGAGCAGTTCTTC.

This chain joins TRBV2 and TRBJ1-1; 10 positions agree with TRBD1. The CDR3 is 13 residues long. The J segment lost 5 bases and the V segment lost 4 bases, leaving 1 base of the junction unmatched. Per the germline V gene, CDR1 is SNHLY and CDR2 is FYNNEI. This chain's CDR3 is CASSVDRGTEAFF. The CDR3 DNA sequence: TGTGCCAGCAGTGTGGACAGGGGGACTGAAGCTTTCTTT. Full variable domain (outside the CDR3, taken from reference TRBV2 and TRBJ1-1): EPEVTQTPSHQVTQMGQEVILRCVPISNHLYFYWYRQILGQKVEFLVSFYNNEISEKSEIFDDQFSVERPDGSNFTLKIRSTKLEDSAMYFCASSVDRGTEAFFGQGTRLTVV.

The V gene is TRBV2, the J gene TRBJ1-2; 9 bases map to TRBD1. CDR1 is SNHLY, CDR2 FYNNEI, per germline. V trimming: 4 bases; J trimming: 4 bases; junction bases outside the gene matches: 4. The length of the CDR3 is 14 residues. CDR3 residues: CASSVEGQGYGYTF. The DNA for the CDR3 is TGTGCCAGCAGTGTTGAGGGACAGGGCTATGGCTACACCTTC.

The chain is built from TRBV10-1 and TRBJ1-5; a possible D gene is TRBD1 (6 bases). Trimming removed 7 bases at V and 1 base at J, with 11 bases between. CDR3 length equals 14 residues. Germline V CDR1 and CDR2: WNHNN, SYGVQD (reference sequence). The CDR3 nucleotides are TGCGCCAGCATGTTTAGGGGGAGCAATCAGCCCCAGCATTTT. Translated, it gives CASMFRGSNQPQHF.

This clone was picked up one time. V is TRBV19 and J is TRBJ1-5; the D gene is possibly TRBD1 (5 bases). From germline, CDR1 is LNHDA and CDR2 SQIVND (reference sequence). V was cut by 4 bases and J by 1 base, with 8 bases left in between. CDR3 length equals 14 residues. The CDR3, as DNA: TGTGCCAGTAGTACCCGGGGGAGCAATCAGCCCCAGCATTTT. Amino acid sequence: CASSTRGSNQPQHF.

The chain recombines TRBV5-1 with TRBJ2-1; 10 bases align to TRBD2. CDR1 is SGHRS and CDR2 is YFSETQ in the germline V gene. V shed 3 bases, J shed 5 bases, and the junction held 5 bases outside the gene matches. The CDR3 is made up of 15 amino acids. Written as DNA, the CDR3 is TGCGCCAGCAGCTCAGGACTAGCGGATGACAATGAGCAGTTCTTC. Residues: CASSSGLADDNEQFF. Supplemented by reference TRBV5-1 and TRBJ2-1, the full variable domain reads KAGVTQTPRYLIKTRGQQVTLSCSPISGHRSVSWYQQTPGQGLQFLFEYFSETQRNKGNFPGRFSGRQFSNSRSEMNVSTLELGDSALYLCASSSGLADDNEQFFGPGTRLTVL.

This clone was seen a single time. J is TRBJ1-4 and V is TRBV5-8; 7 bases fit TRBD1. The V gene's germline CDR1 is SGHTS and CDR2 YDEGEE. Unmatched junction bases numbered 8, after V lost 3 bases and J lost 6 bases. The CDR3 is 15 residues long. The CDR3 reads CASSSEQGTDEKLFF. Here the CDR3 DNA reads TGTGCCAGCAGCTCGGAACAGGGGACGGATGAAAAACTGTTTTTT.

The chain employs TRBV18 and TRBJ2-5; 8 bases are a match to TRBD1. J was trimmed by 2 bases and V by 1 base; bases with no gene match: 3. The CDR3 loop spans 15 amino acids. Germline V lookup: CDR1 KGHSH, CDR2 LQKENI. In nucleotides, the CDR3 is TGTGCCAGCTCACCACTGGGACAGGTTCAAGAGACCCAGTACTTC. Translating it yields CASSPLGQVQETQYF.

The chain links TRBV18 to TRBJ1-3; TRBD1 aligns across 7 bases. After removal of 4 bases from V and 8 bases from J, the junction contained 14 bases not matched to a gene. This CDR3 is built from 16 residues. Per germline, CDR1 KGHSH and CDR2 LQKENI. CDR3 amino acids: CASSQGQPRMVDTIYF. CDR3 sequence (DNA): TGTGCCAGCTCACAGGGACAGCCCCGAATGGTGGACACCATATATTTT.

V and J are TRBV27 and TRBJ2-7, with TRBD1 matching over 8 bases. Unmatched junction bases numbered 10, after V lost 4 bases and J lost 5 bases. CDR3 size: 15 residues. Germline assignment: CDR1 MNHEY and CDR2 SMNVEV (reference sequence). The CDR3 spells CASSSGSGGFNEQYF. The CDR3 DNA reads TGTGCCAGCAGTTCGGGATCAGGGGGCTTTAACGAGCAGTACTTC.

The chain carries TRBV9 and TRBJ2-2, with D hard to call. Deletions cut 6 bases from V and 4 bases from J, with 13 bases between. The CDR3 runs 14 residues. CDR1 is SGDLS, CDR2 YYNGEE, per germline. The CDR3 DNA sequence: TGTGCCAGCACCCTAGTCGGCGGCACCGGGGAGCTGTTTTTT. Its translation is CASTLVGGTGELFF. The whole variable domain, filled in from reference TRBV9 and TRBJ2-2, reads DSGVTQTPKHLITATGQRVTLRCSPRSGDLSVYWYQQSLDQGLQFLIQYYNGEERAKGNILERFSAQQFPDLHSELNLSSLELGDSALYFCASTLVGGTGELFFGEGSRLTVL.

The chain is built from TRBV4-3 and TRBJ2-5; TRBD2 matches 11 bases. CDR1 is LGHNA and CDR2 is YSLEER in the germline V gene. V dropped 0 bases and J dropped 5; count of bases not matched to a gene: 8. The CDR3 consists of 17 residues. In DNA, the CDR3 is TGCGCCAGCAGCCAAGATAGCTTAGCGGGGGGGCGGGAGACCCAGTACTTC. This encodes CASSQDSLAGGRETQYF.

This clone has a single count. The rearrangement uses TRBV3-1 (or the pseudogene TRBV3-2) and TRBJ1-1; D may be TRBD1 (6 bases). The V gene's germline CDR1 is LGHDT and CDR2 YNNKEL (reference sequence). This CDR3 spans 12 amino acids. The V end was cut by 4 bases, the J end by 4 bases, with 7 bases between. CDR3 nucleotides: TGTGCCAGCAGCCGGGGGCCCACTGAAGCTTTCTTT. Amino acids: CASSRGPTEAFF.

This chain joins TRBV10-1 and TRBJ2-2; 8 positions agree with TRBD1. CDR3 length: 15 amino acids. Germline assignment: CDR1 WNHNN and CDR2 SYGVQD (reference sequence). Unmatched junction bases numbered 5, after V lost 8 bases and J lost 0 bases. The CDR3, as DNA: TGCGCCAGCCGAAAGGACAGGGCGAACACCGGGGAGCTGTTTTTT. Protein: CASRKDRANTGELFF.

The CDR3 is CASSLLGREAEAFF. In nucleotides, the CDR3 is TGTGCCAGCAGCTTACTGGGTAGGGAGGCTGAAGCTTTCTTT. The chain employs TRBV9 and TRBJ1-1; D remains ambiguous. V was cut by 4 bases and J by 6 bases, with 16 bases left in between. Germline-derived CDR1 and CDR2 are SGDLS and YYNGEE. The CDR3 length is 14 residues.

The rearrangement links TRBV7-2 to TRBJ1-5, with 7 bases that match TRBD1. V was clipped by 5 bases and J by 5 bases; unmatched bases: 9. This CDR3 spans 15 amino acids. CDR1 is SGHTA, CDR2 FQGNSA, per germline. CDR3 in amino acids: CASSPQGGGYQPQHF. Here the CDR3 DNA reads TGTGCCAGCAGCCCTCAAGGAGGGGGCTATCAGCCCCAGCATTTT.

The chain employs TRBV6-2 or TRBV6-3 and TRBJ2-1; 8 bases are a match to TRBD2. The length of the CDR3 is 17 residues. Germline values: CDR1 MNHEY, CDR2 SVGEGT. V was clipped by 2 bases and J by 3 bases; unmatched bases: 9. CDR3 coding DNA: TGTGCCAGCAGTTACGGTTCGTGGCGGGAGGTCTACAATGAGCAGTTCTTC. This codes for CASSYGSWREVYNEQFF.

This rearrangement joins TRBV7-2 to TRBJ2-7; D perhaps matches TRBD2 (5 bases). V gave up 0 bases and J gave up 7 bases, with 7 bases separating them. CDR1 SGHTA and CDR2 FQGNSA come from the germline V gene. The CDR3 spans 12 residues. The CDR3 DNA is TGTGCCAGCAGCTTAGCAGGGAGAGAGCAGTACTTC. Residues: CASSLAGREQYF.

V gene TRBV27 combines with J gene TRBJ2-2, with a possible D match to TRBD2 (5 bases). V gave up 3 bases and J gave up 0 bases, with 17 bases separating them. This CDR3 is built from 18 residues. Germline CDR1 is MNHEY and CDR2 is SMNVEV (reference sequence). The chain's CDR3 is CASSLASDYYSNTGELFF. In DNA form, the CDR3 reads TGTGCCAGCAGTTTGGCGTCCGACTACTATTCGAACACCGGGGAGCTGTTTTTT.

The chain employs TRBV7-2 and TRBJ2-5, with D perhaps matching TRBD2 (5 bases). V lost 5 bases and J lost 4, with 17 bases in between. CDR3 size: 15 residues. Per the germline V gene, CDR1 is SGHTA and CDR2 is FQGNSA. CDR3 sequence (DNA): TGTGCCAGCAGCCTACAGAGGGTAGCTTCAGAGACCCAGTACTTC. This translates into CASSLQRVASETQYF.

The chain uses TRBV20-1 and TRBJ1-1; D gene uncertain. Trimming pared 3 bases from V and 5 bases from J, leaving 16 bases between. This CDR3 spans 14 amino acids. Germline values: CDR1 DFQATT, CDR2 SNEGSKA (reference sequence). The CDR3 sequence: CSASSNLLTTEAFF. The CDR3 region has the DNA TGCAGTGCTAGTTCTAACCTCCTGACTACTGAAGCTTTCTTT.

The CDR3 nucleotides read TGTGCCAGCAGTCCGGGAACAGGGGGCTCCTACGAGCAGTACTTC. It specifies CASSPGTGGSYEQYF. V and J are TRBV27 and TRBJ2-7, with 8 bases that match TRBD1. Germline CDR1 is MNHEY and CDR2 is SMNVEV (reference sequence). The CDR3 extends over 15 amino acids. After removal of 5 bases from V and 0 bases from J, the junction contained 6 bases not matched to a gene.

The chain is built from TRBV27 and TRBJ2-7; maybe TRBD1 (6 bases). Trimming took off 3 bases at V and 2 bases at J, with 14 bases between the two ends. The CDR3 has 15 amino acids. Germline CDR1 MNHEY, CDR2 SMNVEV (reference sequence). In DNA form, the CDR3 reads TGTGCCAGCAGTTTCCGAAGGACAGAAGCCTACGAGCAGTACTTC. Translating it yields CASSFRRTEAYEQYF.

The rearrangement joins TRBV2 to TRBJ1-5; 8 bases fit TRBD1. Germline assignment: CDR1 SNHLY and CDR2 FYNNEI. V lost 5 bases to trimming and J lost 5 bases; unmatched junction nucleotides: 11. This CDR3 comprises 16 residues. The DNA of the CDR3 is TGTGCCAGCAGTCGGAGTGGACAGGGCGGGTATCAGCCCCAGCATTTT. It specifies CASSRSGQGGYQPQHF.

This clone was seen just once. The rearrangement uses TRBV5-4 and TRBJ1-1, with TRBD1 as a possible D gene (5 bases). The CDR3 extends over 14 amino acids. The V gene's germline CDR1 is SGHNT and CDR2 YYREEE (reference sequence). With 4 bases removed from V and 1 base from J, the gap between germline ends came to 11 bases. CDR3 sequence reads: CASSDQGENTEAFF. CDR3 nucleotides: TGTGCCAGCAGCGATCAGGGTGAGAACACTGAAGCTTTCTTT.

The chain is built from TRBV7-2 and TRBJ1-5; no firm D call. V gave up 0 bases and J gave up 4 bases, with 10 bases separating them. CDR1 and CDR2 from the germline V gene are SGHTA and FQGNSA. CDR3 size: 15 residues. CDR3 sequence reads: CASSLARGNNQPQHF. The CDR3 coding sequence is TGTGCCAGCAGCTTAGCGCGGGGTAATAATCAGCCCCAGCATTTT.

The chain uses TRBV3-1 (or the pseudogene TRBV3-2) and TRBJ2-7; 16 bases line up with TRBD2. Germline lookup yields CDR1 LGHDT and CDR2 YNNKEL (reference sequence). The CDR3 loop spans 19 amino acids. The ends lost 1 base at V and 0 bases at J; junction bases unmatched: 6. Here the CDR3 DNA reads TGTGCCAGCAGCCAAGTGGGGACTAGCGGGGGGGCCCGCTCCTACGAGCAGTACTTC. It yields the protein CASSQVGTSGGARSYEQYF.

V and J are TRBV14 and TRBJ1-6, with 9 nucleotides matching TRBD1. Looked up from germline, CDR1 is SGHDN and CDR2 is FVKESK. The CDR3 consists of 14 residues. The junction had 6 bases not matched to a gene; V was cut back by 5 bases and J by 10 bases. The CDR3 DNA reads TGTGCCAGCAGCGGGGGACAGGGTAACTCACCCCTCCACTTT. The encoded protein is CASSGGQGNSPLHF.